This T cell receptor beta chain was found in a study of T cell responses to AZD1222 COVID-19 vaccine. Study information: Pooling was applied to second doses at about 4 or about 12 weeks. Study results and limitations: At 160-218 and 743-854, vaccine-associated CD4 TCRs were dominant, and they spanned spike. Donors in the cohort were predominantly white British and more often female, and clonal diversity was possibly underestimated.

Profiling relied on immunoSEQ multiplex PCR, and the TCRdb table lists in-frame clones only, not all of them. The sample has more than 45,000 clones, around 84% seen once. About this clone itself: Its antigen is unidentified.

The input for sequencing was peripheral blood, taken on day 0 of AZD1222 vaccination. This receptor was identified in an adult in good health.

The CDR3 sequence is CASSLSYEQYF. In DNA, the CDR3 is TGTGCCAGCAGCTTAAGCTACGAGCAGTACTTC. V and J are TRBV7-6 and TRBJ2-7; D uncertain. V gave up 2 bases and J gave up 3 bases, with 2 bases separating them. In germline, CDR1 is SGHVS, CDR2 FNYEAQ. The CDR3 covers 11 residues.